This is a list of T cell receptor beta chains from one sample in a study of CD8 T cells in Susac syndrome. TCRdb itself ran the immunoSEQ multiplex PCR reads through MiXCR, one entry per CDR3 protein. The top ten hold about 0.08% of the sample, which has some 160,000 distinct CDR3 sequences, approximately 95% seen once. The source material was CD4+ T cells from PBMCs. Source of these receptors: a human donor with Susac syndrome. Both conserved end residues are part of each CDR3. The D gene is left open where the match is weak. Only some rows state a clone size, as once, few, many or a class for expanded clones.

cdr3_nt	cdr3_aa	v_call	j_call	clone_size	d_call
TGTGCCAGCAGCCAAGATGGGACTAGCGGGGCAGATACGCAGTATTTT	CASSQDGTSGADTQYF	TRBV4-2	TRBJ2-3	NA	TRBD2
TGTGCCAGCAGCTTAGACAGTGGTTACAATCAGCCCCAGCATTTT	CASSLDSGYNQPQHF	TRBV7-2	TRBJ1-5	NA	NA
TGCAGTGCTAGTGGGAGCGGGAGGCCCTACAATGAGCAGTTCTTC	CSASGSGRPYNEQFF	TRBV20-1	TRBJ2-1	NA	TRBD2
TGTGCCACCAGTGACAACACCCGGTCGGGGCACCGATATGGCTACACCTTC	CATSDNTRSGHRYGYTF	TRBV24-1	TRBJ1-2	NA	NA
TGTGCCAGTAGTATCGGGACCGGAGCTTTCTTT	CASSIGTGAFF	TRBV19	TRBJ1-1	NA	NA
TGTGCCAGCAGTGCGGCGAACCGGAGGTCGGCTGAAGCTTTCTTT	CASSAANRRSAEAFF	TRBV2	TRBJ1-1	NA	NA
TGCGCCAGCGGACCAGGCGGGCGCGAGACCATTAAAGCTTTCTTT	CASGPGGRETIKAFF	TRBV23-1	TRBJ1-1	NA	NA
TGTGCCAGCAGCTTAACATCCTTTAGCGGGGGGGACAATGAGCAGTTCTTC	CASSLTSFSGGDNEQFF	TRBV7-3	TRBJ2-1	NA	TRBD2
TGTGCCACCAGCAGACGGGACTACGTTCAAGAGACCCAGTACTTC	CATSRRDYVQETQYF	TRBV15	TRBJ2-5	once	TRBD2
TGTGCCAGCAGTTTATCGGTCCCTTCAGAAGCTTTCTTT	CASSLSVPSEAFF	TRBV27	TRBJ1-1	NA	NA
TGCAGCGTTGTCGGGGGAGATACGCAGTATTTT	CSVVGGDTQYF	TRBV29-1	TRBJ2-3	NA	NA
TGTGCCAGCGAGCTCGGTGGGGCCAACGTCCTGACTTTC	CASELGGANVLTF	TRBV2	TRBJ2-6	NA	NA
TGCAGTGCTAGTAGGGGGCCTGGATACAATGAGCAGTTCTTC	CSASRGPGYNEQFF	TRBV20-1	TRBJ2-1	NA	TRBD1
TGTGCCAGTGGGGCAGGGGCCCGCACAGATACGCAGTATTTT	CASGAGARTDTQYF	TRBV19	TRBJ2-3	NA	NA
TGCAGTGCTAGGAGACGGACAAACCGTTATGGCACTGAAGCTTTCTTT	CSARRRTNRYGTEAFF	TRBV20-1	TRBJ1-1	NA	NA
TGTGCCAGCAGCACCAGGGACAGGGGCAATGAGCAGTTCTTC	CASSTRDRGNEQFF	TRBV12-3/TRBV12-4	TRBJ2-1	NA	TRBD1
TGTGCCAGCAGCCAAGGCTTTTCTGCGTACGAGCAGTACTTC	CASSQGFSAYEQYF	TRBV4-2	TRBJ2-7	NA	NA
TGTGCCAGCAACCTTCTCGACTCCGTGGGTGAGCAGTTCTTC	CASNLLDSVGEQFF	TRBV12-3/TRBV12-4	TRBJ2-1	NA	NA
TGTGCCAGCAGTGAGCGCAGTAGTTATGGCTACACCTTC	CASSERSSYGYTF	TRBV2	TRBJ1-2	NA	NA
TGCAGTGCTAGGAGACTAGCGGGGGGGAACACCGGGGAGCTGTTTTTT	CSARRLAGGNTGELFF	TRBV20-1	TRBJ2-2	NA	TRBD2
TGTGCCAGCACGACACTGGGCCAGCCCCAGCATTTT	CASTTLGQPQHF	TRBV6-4	TRBJ1-5	NA	NA
TGTGCCAGCAGCTTCCCAGGTGGGGTCAACAATCAGCCCCAGCATTTT	CASSFPGGVNNQPQHF	TRBV28	TRBJ1-5	NA	NA
TGCAGTGCTACTCAGGGGTGGACCGGGGAGCTGTTTTTT	CSATQGWTGELFF	TRBV20-1	TRBJ2-2	NA	NA
TGCAGTGCTAGATCGGCGGGGGGCCGCCAAGAGACCCAGTACTTC	CSARSAGGRQETQYF	TRBV20-1	TRBJ2-5	NA	TRBD2
TGCAGTGCCAGGGCCACAGGGAATAACTATGGCTACACCTTC	CSARATGNNYGYTF	TRBV20-1	TRBJ1-2	NA	NA